The 32 T cell receptor beta chains listed next were all sequenced from one sample in a study of CD4 T cells in relation to SARS-CoV-2 and coronaviruses. Profiled with immunoSEQ multiplex PCR; TCRdb holds only in-frame clones, not every one. The repertoire holds 65,000 or so clones, more than 75% seen once, with 1.6% in the top ten. The unexposed donors gave CD4+ T cells in about 2011-2019, prior to COVID-19. The sample taken for sequencing was memory CD4+ T cells from PBMCs. These receptors came from a human donor in good health.

V gene TRBV28 combines with J gene TRBJ1-2, with D maybe TRBD1 (5 bases). V was trimmed by 7 bases and J by 0 bases, leaving 12 bases between them. The CDR3 has 14 residues. Germline loops: CDR1 MDHEN, CDR2 SYDVKM. This chain's CDR3 is CASKTGGSNYGYTF. The DNA of the CDR3 is TGTGCCAGCAAGACCGGGGGGTCTAACTATGGCTACACCTTC.

The chain joins TRBV2 to TRBJ2-7, with a tentative D call TRBD1 (5 bases). V was cut by 1 base and J by 12 bases, with 13 bases left in between. The CDR3 runs to 12 residues. Germline V CDR1 and CDR2: SNHLY, FYNNEI. This CDR3 is CASSEGILGPYF. DNA of the CDR3: TGTGCCAGCAGTGAAGGTATACTGGGGCCGTACTTC.

V gene TRBV7-2 combines with J gene TRBJ1-1; D not certain. The V end was cut by 3 bases, the J end by 1 base, with 6 bases between. Per the germline V gene, CDR1 is SGHTA and CDR2 is FQGNSA. The CDR3 runs to 13 residues. The chain's CDR3 is CASSFAGNTEAFF. The CDR3 DNA is TGTGCCAGCAGCTTTGCCGGGAACACTGAAGCTTTCTTT.

The V call is TRBV21-1, the J call TRBJ2-1; the table's D call, TRBD2, has no DNA check behind it. TRBV21-1 corresponds to a pseudogene. The CDR3 has 19 amino acids. The CDR3 DNA sequence: TGTGCCAGCAGCAAAACCCCCACCGGGTCCTGCAAGAATTACAATGAGCAGTTCTTC. Translating it yields CASSKTPTGSCKNYNEQFF.

The chain carries TRBV6-5 and TRBJ2-3; D is possibly TRBD1 or TRBD2 (6 bases each). V was shortened by 6 bases and J by 2 bases, with 9 bases between the two germline ends. There are 13 residues in the CDR3. Germline assignment: CDR1 MNHEY and CDR2 SVGAGI. CDR3 sequence: CASRRDITDTQYF. In DNA, the CDR3 is TGTGCCAGCAGGCGGGACATCACAGATACGCAGTATTTT.

Only one count was recorded for this clone. V is TRBV5-1 and J is TRBJ1-4; D is undetermined. Germline CDR1 is SGHRS and CDR2 is YFSETQ. Trimming stripped 0 bases from V and 7 bases from J, with 16 bases between. The CDR3 is 16 residues long. The CDR3 region has the DNA TGCGCCAGCAGCTTGGCCGGGAGAAGGGTCGGTGAAAAACTGTTTTTT. Translation: CASSLAGRRVGEKLFF. The entire variable domain, with the rest obtained from reference TRBV5-1 and TRBJ1-4, is as follows: KAGVTQTPRYLIKTRGQQVTLSCSPISGHRSVSWYQQTPGQGLQFLFEYFSETQRNKGNFPGRFSGRQFSNSRSEMNVSTLELGDSALYLCASSLAGRRVGEKLFFGSGTQLSVL.

This clone was picked up a small number of times. This sequence joins TRBV19 and TRBJ2-3; D is ambiguous. From germline, CDR1 is LNHDA and CDR2 SQIVND (reference sequence). The V gene lost 4 bases and the J gene lost 10 bases, with 12 bases spanning the gap. The CDR3 spans 12 residues. This CDR3 reads CASSNPGRAQYF. CDR3 DNA: TGTGCCAGTAGTAACCCGGGTCGAGCGCAGTATTTT.

This chain connects TRBV7-2 to TRBJ2-7; tentative D call: TRBD2 (7 bases). This CDR3 is built from 16 residues. Germline CDR1 and CDR2: SGHTA and FQGNSA. Trimming took 1 base from V and 3 from J, leaving 16 bases between them. The CDR3 DNA sequence: TGTGCCAGCAGCTTAGGATGGTGGGGGGGCCGCTACGAGCAGTACTTC. Translated, it gives CASSLGWWGGRYEQYF.

This sequence joins TRBV21-1 and TRBJ2-7; the table's TRBD2 call for D was not verified on the DNA. TRBV21-1 is a listed pseudogene. The CDR3 length is 16 residues. In DNA form, the CDR3 reads TGTGCCAGGCAGGGGGCTAGCGGGAGGGTCGTCCACGAGCAGTACTTC. Protein sequence: CARQGASGRVVHEQYF.

V gene TRBV6-6 combines with J gene TRBJ1-4, with D possibly TRBD1 on 6 matching bases. CDR1 and CDR2 (germline): MNHNY, SVGAGI (reference sequence). V lost 5 bases to trimming and J lost 8 bases, with 15 bases between them. This CDR3 is built from 14 residues. CDR3 sequence (DNA): TGTGCCAGCAGTACCAACAGGAGGGGGGAAAAACTGTTTTTT. Its protein product is CASSTNRRGEKLFF.

The CDR3 DNA sequence: TGTGCCAGCAGCCAGAAACTCCGGGATTCCACCGGGGAGCTGTTTTTT. Encoded protein: CASSQKLRDSTGELFF. The rearrangement links TRBV4-2 to TRBJ2-2; perhaps TRBD2 as D (5 bases). The CDR3 has 16 amino acids. CDR1 and CDR2 (germline): LGHNA, YNFKEQ. Trimming took 3 bases from V and 4 from J, leaving 15 bases between them.

This chain connects TRBV3-1 (or the pseudogene TRBV3-2) to TRBJ2-7; no definite D call. The germline V gene encodes CDR1 LGHDT and CDR2 YNNKEL (reference sequence). The CDR3 length is 12 residues. The V end was cut by 4 bases, the J end by 1 base, with 5 bases between. The CDR3 protein is CASSRSSYEQYF. The CDR3 nucleotides are TGTGCCAGCAGCCGCTCGTCCTACGAGCAGTACTTC.

Concerning this clone: This specimen includes other DNA sequences encoding the same CDR3. The chain uses TRBV18 and TRBJ2-5; D is unresolved. The CDR3 sequence is 13 residues long. Trimming removed 6 bases from V and 1 base from J, with 9 bases in between. Looked up from germline, CDR1 is KGHSH and CDR2 is LQKENI. The CDR3 nucleotides are TGTGCCAGCTCTCTACAGTTCCAAGAGACCCAGTACTTC. It encodes CASSLQFQETQYF. Together with reference TRBV18 and TRBJ2-5, the CDR3 gives the full variable domain: NAGVMQNPRHLVRRRGQEARLRCSPMKGHSHVYWYRQLPEEGLKFMVYLQKENIIDESGMPKERFSAEFPKEGPSILRIQQVVRGDSAAYFCASSLQFQETQYFGPGTRLLVL.

This clone showed up just a few times. The chain combines TRBV10-1 with TRBJ1-1; TRBD1 aligns across 7 bases. Germline loops: CDR1 WNHNN, CDR2 SYGVQD (reference sequence). This CDR3 is 13 amino acids long. J was trimmed by 6 bases and V by 6 bases; bases with no gene match: 7. CDR3 sequence reads: CASSQQGQAEAFF. CDR3 bases: TGCGCCAGCAGCCAACAGGGGCAGGCTGAAGCTTTCTTT.

V and J are TRBV7-2 and TRBJ2-6; D remains unclear. Trimming shortened V by 5 bases and J by 2 bases, and 10 bases separated the two germline ends. Germline V gives CDR1 SGHTA, CDR2 FQGNSA. This CDR3 has 15 amino acids. The chain's CDR3 is CASSPWPTGANVLTF. The CDR3 DNA follows: TGTGCCAGCAGCCCCTGGCCCACTGGGGCCAACGTCCTGACTTTC.

The rearrangement joins TRBV5-6 to TRBJ2-3, with unresolved D. Trimming left V 1 base short and J 5 bases short, with 8 bases between. CDR3 length equals 13 residues. The V gene's germline CDR1 is SGHDT and CDR2 YYEEEE. This chain's CDR3 is CASSLSLGDTQYF. The CDR3 nucleotides read TGTGCCAGCAGCTTGAGCCTCGGAGATACGCAGTATTTT. The whole variable domain, filled in from reference TRBV5-6 and TRBJ2-3, reads DAGVTQSPTHLIKTRGQQVTLRCSPKSGHDTVSWYQQALGQGPQFIFQYYEEEERQRGNFPDRFSGHQFPNYSSELNVNALLLGDSALYLCASSLSLGDTQYFGPGTRLTVL.

As DNA, the CDR3 is TGTGCCAGCAGTGAAGACCGGGACGGCACAGATACGCAGTATTTT. It translates to CASSEDRDGTDTQYF. The rearrangement uses TRBV2 and TRBJ2-3; D might be TRBD1 or TRBD2, each matching 5 bases. The CDR3 spans 15 residues. CDR1 is SNHLY, CDR2 FYNNEI, per germline. Trimming pared 1 base from V and 1 base from J, leaving 9 bases between.

This chain uses TRBV9 with TRBJ2-3; D remains ambiguous. Germline CDR1 SGDLS, CDR2 YYNGEE. V gave up 4 bases and J gave up 2 bases, with 11 bases separating them. This CDR3 is 14 amino acids long. The CDR3: CASSPQANTDTQYF. CDR3 coding DNA: TGTGCCAGCAGCCCCCAAGCGAACACAGATACGCAGTATTTT.

J is TRBJ1-6 and V is TRBV18; tentatively, D is TRBD1 (5 bases). Germline V CDR1 and CDR2: KGHSH, LQKENI. CDR3 size: 13 residues. V dropped 2 bases and J dropped 6 bases, with 5 bases sitting between them. CDR3 sequence (DNA): TGTGCCAGCTCACCAGGGGCTAATTCACCCCTCCACTTT. Translated, it gives CASSPGANSPLHF. The whole variable domain, filled in from reference TRBV18 and TRBJ1-6, reads NAGVMQNPRHLVRRRGQEARLRCSPMKGHSHVYWYRQLPEEGLKFMVYLQKENIIDESGMPKERFSAEFPKEGPSILRIQQVVRGDSAAYFCASSPGANSPLHFGNGTRLTVT.

V and J are TRBV5-5 and TRBJ1-5; D call uncertain. The V and J ends lost 4 bases and 0 bases respectively, with 14 bases between them. Germline CDR1 and CDR2: SGHKS and YYEKEE (reference sequence). The CDR3 length is 16 residues. CDR3 amino acids: CASSPLWSNSNQPQHF. In nucleotides, the CDR3 is TGTGCCAGCAGCCCCCTCTGGAGCAATAGCAATCAGCCCCAGCATTTT. Looking up the rest from reference TRBV5-5 and TRBJ1-5 gives the full variable domain: DAGVTQSPTHLIKTRGQQVTLRCSPISGHKSVSWYQQVLGQGPQFIFQYYEKEERGRGNFPDRFSARQFPNYSSELNVNALLLGDSALYLCASSPLWSNSNQPQHFGDGTRLSIL.

The chain uses TRBV9 and TRBJ1-3; D gene unclear. V lost 0 bases and J 0 bases, leaving 7 bases between the germline ends. The CDR3 contains 15 residues. Germline CDR1 reads SGDLS; CDR2 reads YYNGEE. The CDR3 coding sequence is TGTGCCAGCAGCGTAGACATGAGCTCTGGAAACACCATATATTTT. Encoded protein: CASSVDMSSGNTIYF.

The gene calls are TRBV28 and TRBJ2-2, with TRBD1 identical over 7 bases. Germline loops: CDR1 MDHEN, CDR2 SYDVKM. This CDR3 is 18 amino acids long. Trimming cost V 1 base and J 6 bases; bases outside gene matches: 14. CDR3 sequence reads: CASSLLLGGIRGPGELFF. DNA of the CDR3: TGTGCCAGCAGTTTATTACTAGGGGGCATTCGGGGCCCCGGGGAGCTGTTTTTT.

This clone was seen a few times. Germline is not matched at one junction end, which may reflect a read error. V usage is TRBV12-3 or TRBV12-4 and J usage is TRBJ1-2, with TRBD1 as a possible D gene (5 bases). The CDR3 consists of 13 residues. CDR3 sequence: CASSLNRRGWVYF. CDR3 in DNA: TGTGCCAGCAGTTTAAATCGTAGGGGATGGGTTTACTTC.

This chain connects TRBV12-3 or TRBV12-4 to TRBJ2-2, with D perhaps matching TRBD2 (6 bases). Trimming took off 6 bases at V and 5 bases at J, with 10 bases between the two ends. CDR3 length: 13 residues. CDR3 sequence: CASSAAGTGELFF. CDR3 bases: TGTGCCAGCAGCGCCGCGGGAACCGGGGAGCTGTTTTTT.

This rearrangement joins TRBV6-5 to TRBJ1-2; weak D call: TRBD1 (6 bases). The CDR3 extends over 13 amino acids. Per germline, CDR1 MNHEY and CDR2 SVGAGI. V was trimmed by 4 bases and J by 4 bases, leaving 10 bases between them. The CDR3 reads CASSSDRSYGYTF. CDR3 bases: TGTGCCAGCAGTTCCGACAGGTCCTATGGCTACACCTTC.

V gene TRBV7-3 combines with J gene TRBJ1-6; D is unresolved. CDR1 is SGHTA, CDR2 FQGTGA, per germline. V was trimmed by 2 bases and J by 10 bases, leaving 12 bases between them. The CDR3 extends over 14 amino acids. The CDR3 DNA reads TGTGCCAGCAGCTTACAACCCGACGGGTCACCCCTCCACTTT. Translating it yields CASSLQPDGSPLHF.

J is TRBJ2-6 and V is TRBV7-8, with D perhaps matching TRBD2 (7 bases). The CDR3 is made up of 20 amino acids. The germline gives CDR1 SGHVS, CDR2 FQNEAQ. V lost 1 base and J 1 base, leaving 20 bases between the germline ends. CDR3 loop: CASSLGRGAHVPSGANVLTF. The CDR3 DNA follows: TGTGCCAGCAGCTTAGGCCGGGGGGCCCACGTGCCATCTGGGGCCAACGTCCTGACTTTC. The full variable domain, with the rest looked up from reference TRBV7-8 and TRBJ2-6, is GAGVSQSPRYKVAKRGQDVALRCDPISGHVSLFWYQQALGQGPEFLTYFQNEAQLDKSGLPSDRFFAERPEGSVSTLKIQRTQQEDSAVYLCASSLGRGAHVPSGANVLTFGAGSRLTVL.

The table lists this clone with a count of one. This chain links TRBV2 with TRBJ2-6; D might be TRBD1 or TRBD2, each matching 6 bases. Trimming stripped 7 bases from V and 1 base from J, with 8 bases between. Germline CDR1 is SNHLY and CDR2 is FYNNEI. The CDR3 has 14 residues. The CDR3 region is CASIGGSGANVLTF. The CDR3 DNA is TGTGCCAGCATAGGGGGGTCTGGGGCCAACGTCCTGACTTTC.

The chain employs TRBV27 and TRBJ2-6; D gene uncertain. The germline V and J ends were trimmed by 3 bases and 0 bases, with 9 bases remaining between them. Germline CDR1 is MNHEY and CDR2 is SMNVEV (reference sequence). The CDR3 is 16 residues long. The CDR3 DNA is TGTGCCAGCAGTTTCGGCGTAAGCTCTGGGGCCAACGTCCTGACTTTC. Protein sequence: CASSFGVSSGANVLTF.

CDR3 DNA: TGTGCCAGCAGCTTTCTGGGACAGGGGGCCACTGAAGCTTTCTTT. It translates to CASSFLGQGATEAFF. The gene calls are TRBV7-2 and TRBJ1-1; TRBD1 agrees at 12 bases. V lost 3 bases and J lost 4; bases outside the gene matches: 3. Germline assignment: CDR1 SGHTA and CDR2 FQGNSA. CDR3 length equals 15 residues.

The chain couples TRBV5-1 to TRBJ2-1; 10 bases agree with TRBD2. With V trimmed by 4 bases and J by 1 base, 11 bases remained unmatched. Looked up from germline, CDR1 is SGHRS and CDR2 is YFSETQ. This CDR3 has 18 amino acids. The CDR3 DNA follows: TGCGCCAGCAGCCCGAACCTTAGCGGGGGGTCGTCCTACAATGAGCAGTTCTTC. Residues: CASSPNLSGGSSYNEQFF.

The chain recombines TRBV6-2 or TRBV6-3 with TRBJ1-1; maybe TRBD1 (5 bases). V was shortened by 7 bases and J by 0 bases, with 12 bases between the two germline ends. Germline CDR1 is MNHEY and CDR2 is SVGEGT. This CDR3 comprises 14 residues. The chain's CDR3 is CASTPGFMNTEAFF. In nucleotides, the CDR3 is TGTGCCAGCACCCCAGGGTTTATGAACACTGAAGCTTTCTTT.